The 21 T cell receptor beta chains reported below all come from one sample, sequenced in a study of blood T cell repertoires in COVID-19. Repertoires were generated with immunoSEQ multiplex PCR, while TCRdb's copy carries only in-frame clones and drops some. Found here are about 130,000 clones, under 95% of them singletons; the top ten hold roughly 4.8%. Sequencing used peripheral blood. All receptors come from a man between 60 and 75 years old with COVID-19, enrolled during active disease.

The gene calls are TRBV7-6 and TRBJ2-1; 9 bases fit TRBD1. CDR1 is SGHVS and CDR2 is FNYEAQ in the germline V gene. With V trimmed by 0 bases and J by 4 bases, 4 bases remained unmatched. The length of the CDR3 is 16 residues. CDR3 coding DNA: TGTGCCAGCAGCTTAGCGGGGGGACAGGGATACAATGAGCAGTTCTTC. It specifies CASSLAGGQGYNEQFF.

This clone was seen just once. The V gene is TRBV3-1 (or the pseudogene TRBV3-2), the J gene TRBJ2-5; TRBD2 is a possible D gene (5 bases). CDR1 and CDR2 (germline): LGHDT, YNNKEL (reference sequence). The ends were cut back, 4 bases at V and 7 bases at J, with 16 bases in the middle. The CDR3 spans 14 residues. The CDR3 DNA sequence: TGTGCCAGCAGCCGAGGGCCCATAGTCGGGACCCAGTACTTC. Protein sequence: CASSRGPIVGTQYF.

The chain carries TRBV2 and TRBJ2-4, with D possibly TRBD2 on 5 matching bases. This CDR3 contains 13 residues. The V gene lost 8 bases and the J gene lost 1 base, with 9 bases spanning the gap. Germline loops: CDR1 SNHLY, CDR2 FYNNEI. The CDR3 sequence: CASRGWAKNIQYF. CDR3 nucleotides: TGTGCCAGCCGAGGGTGGGCCAAAAACATTCAGTACTTC.

The CDR3: CASSEGQGFYNEQFF. The CDR3 DNA reads TGTGCCAGCAGCGAAGGACAGGGTTTTTACAATGAGCAGTTCTTC. The gene calls are TRBV5-5 and TRBJ2-1, with TRBD1 matching 8 bases. V lost 4 bases, J lost 4 bases, and 7 bases stayed unmatched. Per germline, CDR1 SGHKS and CDR2 YYEKEE (reference sequence). The CDR3 extends over 15 amino acids.

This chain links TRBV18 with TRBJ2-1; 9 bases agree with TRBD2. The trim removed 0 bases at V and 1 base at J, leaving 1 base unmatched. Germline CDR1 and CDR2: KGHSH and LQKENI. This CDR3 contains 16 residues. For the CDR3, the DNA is TGTGCCAGCTCACCACCGGCGGGAGGGTCCTACAATGAGCAGTTCTTC. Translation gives CASSPPAGGSYNEQFF. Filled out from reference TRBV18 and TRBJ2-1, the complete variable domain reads NAGVMQNPRHLVRRRGQEARLRCSPMKGHSHVYWYRQLPEEGLKFMVYLQKENIIDESGMPKERFSAEFPKEGPSILRIQQVVRGDSAAYFCASSPPAGGSYNEQFFGPGTRLTVL.

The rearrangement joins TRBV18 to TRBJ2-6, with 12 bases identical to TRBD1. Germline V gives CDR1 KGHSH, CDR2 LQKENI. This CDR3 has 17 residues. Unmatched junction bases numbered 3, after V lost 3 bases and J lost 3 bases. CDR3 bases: TGTGCCAGCTCACCTCGGGACAGGGGGCTTGGGGCCAACGTCCTGACTTTC. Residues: CASSPRDRGLGANVLTF.

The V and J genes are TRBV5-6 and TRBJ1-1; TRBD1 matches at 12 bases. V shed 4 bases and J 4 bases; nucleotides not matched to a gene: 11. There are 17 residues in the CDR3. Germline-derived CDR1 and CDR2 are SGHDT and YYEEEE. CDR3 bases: TGTGCCAGCAGCACTGGGACAGGGGGCAATTTTCGCACTGAAGCTTTCTTT. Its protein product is CASSTGTGGNFRTEAFF.

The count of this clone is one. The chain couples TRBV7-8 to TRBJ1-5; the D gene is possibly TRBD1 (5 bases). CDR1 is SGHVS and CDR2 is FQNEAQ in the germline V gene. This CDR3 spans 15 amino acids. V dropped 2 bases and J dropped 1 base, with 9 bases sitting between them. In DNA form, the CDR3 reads TGTGCCAGCAGCTTAAGGGCAGGGAGCAATCAGCCCCAGCATTTT. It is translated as CASSLRAGSNQPQHF.

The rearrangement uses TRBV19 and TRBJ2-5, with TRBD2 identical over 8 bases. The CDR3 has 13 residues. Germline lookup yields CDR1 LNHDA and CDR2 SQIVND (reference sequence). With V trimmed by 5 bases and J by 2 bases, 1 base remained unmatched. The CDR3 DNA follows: TGTGCCAGTAGTGGCGGGGGGCAAGAGACCCAGTACTTC. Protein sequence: CASSGGGQETQYF.

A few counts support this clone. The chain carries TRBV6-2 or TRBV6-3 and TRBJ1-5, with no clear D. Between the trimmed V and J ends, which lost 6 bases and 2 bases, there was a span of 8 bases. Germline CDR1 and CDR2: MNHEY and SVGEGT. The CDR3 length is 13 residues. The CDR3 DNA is TGTGCCAGCAGCGAGGTACGCAATCAGCCCCAGCATTTT. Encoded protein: CASSEVRNQPQHF.

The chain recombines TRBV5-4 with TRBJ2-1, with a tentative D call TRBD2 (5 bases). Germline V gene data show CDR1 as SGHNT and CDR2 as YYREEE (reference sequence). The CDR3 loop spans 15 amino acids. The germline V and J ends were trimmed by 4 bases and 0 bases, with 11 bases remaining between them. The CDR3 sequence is CASSLGADSYNEQFF. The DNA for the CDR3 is TGTGCCAGCAGCCTTGGAGCGGACTCCTACAATGAGCAGTTCTTC.

The CDR3 loop is CASTQGSGNTIYF. The CDR3 coding sequence is TGTGCCAGCACCCAGGGGTCAGGAAACACCATATATTTT. The V gene is TRBV25-1, the J gene TRBJ1-3; TRBD1 might be the D (6 bases). CDR3 size: 13 residues. Germline values: CDR1 MGHDK, CDR2 SYGVNS. V was trimmed by 7 bases and J by 4 bases, leaving 11 bases between them.

CDR3 sequence (DNA): TGTGCCAGCAGGCGGGTTCGAACGAGAACTGAAGCTTTCTTT. It is translated as CASRRVRTRTEAFF. V and J are TRBV11-1 and TRBJ1-1; D gene uncertain. Trimming removed 6 bases from V and 5 bases from J, with 16 bases in between. The CDR3 has 14 amino acids. The germline gives CDR1 SGHAT, CDR2 FQDESV (reference sequence).

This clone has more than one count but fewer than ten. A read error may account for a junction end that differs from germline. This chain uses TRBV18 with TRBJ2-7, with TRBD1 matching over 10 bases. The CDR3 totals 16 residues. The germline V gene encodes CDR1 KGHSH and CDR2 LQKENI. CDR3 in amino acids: CASSPRGTGASDEQYF. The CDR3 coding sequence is TGTGCCAGCTCACCGAGGGGGACAGGGGCCTCCGACGAGCAGTACTTC. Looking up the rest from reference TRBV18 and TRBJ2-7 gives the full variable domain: NAGVMQNPRHLVRRRGQEARLRCSPMKGHSHVYWYRQLPEEGLKFMVYLQKENIIDESGMPKERFSAEFPKEGPSILRIQQVVRGDSAAYFCASSPRGTGASDEQYFGPGTRLTVT.

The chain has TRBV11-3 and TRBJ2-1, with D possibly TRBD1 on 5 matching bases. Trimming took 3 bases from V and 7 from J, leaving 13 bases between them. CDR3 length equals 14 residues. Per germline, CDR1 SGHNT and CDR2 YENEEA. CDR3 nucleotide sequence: TGTGCCAGCAGCTTCGACAGTACAAGGAATGAGCAGTTCTTC. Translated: CASSFDSTRNEQFF.

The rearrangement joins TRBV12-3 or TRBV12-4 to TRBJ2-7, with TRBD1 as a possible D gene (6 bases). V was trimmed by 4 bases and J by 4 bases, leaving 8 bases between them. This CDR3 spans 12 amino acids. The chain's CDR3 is CASSSQGYEQYF. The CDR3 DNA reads TGTGCCAGCAGTTCACAGGGATACGAGCAGTACTTC.

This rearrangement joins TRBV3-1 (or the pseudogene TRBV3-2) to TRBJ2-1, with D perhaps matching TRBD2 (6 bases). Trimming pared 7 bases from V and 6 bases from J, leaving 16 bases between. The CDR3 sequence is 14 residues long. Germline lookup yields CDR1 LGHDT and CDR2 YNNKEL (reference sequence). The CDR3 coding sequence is TGTGCCAGCACCTATGGCGGGACCATCAATGAGCAGTTCTTC. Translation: CASTYGGTINEQFF.

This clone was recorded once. The CDR3 DNA follows: TGTGCCATCAGCCGGCTAGGGACAGCTGAAGCTTTCTTT. It codes for CAISRLGTAEAFF. V gene TRBV10-3 combines with J gene TRBJ1-1; 7 bases are a match to TRBD1. Trimming removed 6 bases from V and 6 bases from J; junction bases left unmatched: 7. The length of the CDR3 is 13 residues. Germline V gene sequence: CDR1 ENHRY, CDR2 SYGVKD.

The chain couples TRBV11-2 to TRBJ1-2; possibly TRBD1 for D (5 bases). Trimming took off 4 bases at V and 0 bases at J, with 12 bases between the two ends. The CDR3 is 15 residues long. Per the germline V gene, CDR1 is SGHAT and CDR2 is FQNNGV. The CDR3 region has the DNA TGTGCCAGCAGCTCGCAGGGCCTAGCTAACTATGGCTACACCTTC. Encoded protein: CASSSQGLANYGYTF.

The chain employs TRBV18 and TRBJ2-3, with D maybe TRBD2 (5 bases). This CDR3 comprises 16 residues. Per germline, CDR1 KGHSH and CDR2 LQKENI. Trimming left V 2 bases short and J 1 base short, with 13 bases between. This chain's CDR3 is CASSPSRTPRTDTQYF. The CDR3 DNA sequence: TGTGCCAGCTCACCATCGCGGACTCCACGCACAGATACGCAGTATTTT.

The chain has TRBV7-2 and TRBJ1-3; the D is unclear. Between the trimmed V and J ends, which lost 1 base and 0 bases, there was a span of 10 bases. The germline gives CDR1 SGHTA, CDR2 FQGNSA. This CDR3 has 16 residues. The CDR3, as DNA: TGTGCCAGCAGCTTAGTCCGCGGCCTCTCTGGAAACACCATATATTTT. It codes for CASSLVRGLSGNTIYF.